The entry below gives a single T cell receptor beta chain sequence along with its context. The data stem from a study of cytomegalovirus exposure and HLA in healthy donors. Background on the study: Of the donors genotyped, approximately 410 in all, 75% to 85% fell in the Caucasian-associated ancestry cluster.

CDR1 and CDR2 (germline): SGHTA, FQGTGA. This CDR3 comprises 15 residues. V lost 5 bases and J lost 5; bases outside the gene matches: 9. The PCR had 60 Vbeta and 13 Jbeta primers. This table comes from immunoSEQ multiplex PCR, and its TCRdb copy is limited to in-frame clones, with some not included. The profile shows under 150,000 clones, about 80% of them singletons. The clonotype originates from a woman in her forties or fifties in good health and CMV-seronegative. Material for sequencing was PBMCs. This rearrangement joins TRBV7-3 to TRBJ2-5; TRBD2 aligns across 9 bases. CDR3 bases: TGTGCCAGCAGCAAAACTAGCGGGCGACCGGAGACCCAGTACTTC. This encodes CASSKTSGRPETQYF.